These 17 T cell receptor beta chains were all obtained from the same sample, sequenced in a study of shared clonotypes between healthy human individuals. Assay: immunoSEQ multiplex PCR; the TCRdb copy retains only in-frame clones and omits some. The sample lists about 450,000 clones, around three quarters occurring once. Sequencing was performed on PBMCs. Receptor source: a woman aged 40 to 55 in good health. Some clones in this sample may be carry-over from other donors' samples.

The chain employs TRBV14 and TRBJ1-5; 9 bases fit TRBD1. Germline V gives CDR1 SGHDN, CDR2 FVKESK. The CDR3 totals 17 residues. J gave up 7 bases and V 4 bases, and 14 bases lay outside the gene matches. The CDR3: CASSLMGTGSSWQPQHF. DNA of the CDR3: TGTGCCAGCAGCCTGATGGGGACAGGGTCCTCCTGGCAGCCCCAGCATTTT. Drawing the rest from reference TRBV14 and TRBJ1-5, the complete variable domain is EAGVTQFPSHSVIEKGQTVTLRCDPISGHDNLYWYRRVMGKEIKFLLHFVKESKQDESGMPNNRFLAERTGGTYSTLKVQPAELEDSGVYFCASSLMGTGSSWQPQHFGDGTRLSIL.

V and J are TRBV9 and TRBJ2-3; D is uncertain. Germline loops: CDR1 SGDLS, CDR2 YYNGEE. The V gene lost 4 bases and the J gene lost 1 base, with 10 bases spanning the gap. The CDR3 is made up of 14 amino acids. The CDR3 DNA sequence: TGTGCCAGCAGCCCCTATGCTGGCACAGATACGCAGTATTTT. Translating it yields CASSPYAGTDTQYF.

The genes are TRBV4-2 and TRBJ2-7; D is undetermined. This CDR3 region has 13 residues. CDR1 is LGHNA, CDR2 YNFKEQ, per germline. V was cut by 0 bases and J by 3 bases, with 6 bases left in between. DNA of the CDR3: TGTGCCAGCAGCCAAGAGTCAGTCTACGAGCAGTACTTC. Protein product: CASSQESVYEQYF.

Only a few counts were recorded for this clone. J is TRBJ1-1 and V is TRBV29-1; D unclear. V was clipped by 1 base and J by 4 bases, with 13 bases between them. Germline V gene lookup returns CDR1 SQVTM and CDR2 ANQGSEA. This CDR3 spans 14 amino acids. DNA of the CDR3: TGCAGCGTTGAAGCCTCCCTTTGGGGCACTGAAGCTTTCTTT. Translated: CSVEASLWGTEAFF.

This sequence joins TRBV18 and TRBJ2-3, with 7 bases aligning to TRBD1. The CDR3 has 18 residues. Germline V gives CDR1 KGHSH, CDR2 LQKENI. J was trimmed by 0 bases and V by 1 base; bases with no gene match: 10. The CDR3 coding sequence is TGTGCCAGCTCACCACGCCGGGGACAGATTTCTAGCACAGATACGCAGTATTTT. This encodes CASSPRRGQISSTDTQYF.

This clone was recorded only once. The V gene is TRBV7-2, the J gene TRBJ1-5; 9 positions match TRBD1. This CDR3 is built from 15 residues. J lost 4 bases, V lost 5 bases, and 6 bases had no gene match. Germline V gives CDR1 SGHTA, CDR2 FQGNSA. CDR3 region: CASSPDRGNNQPQHF. In nucleotides, the CDR3 is TGTGCCAGCAGCCCGGACAGGGGCAATAATCAGCCCCAGCATTTT.

This chain connects TRBV18 to TRBJ2-3; D not certain. This CDR3 comprises 14 residues. Germline V gene lookup returns CDR1 KGHSH and CDR2 LQKENI. Trimming removed 2 bases at V and 3 bases at J, with 9 bases between. The CDR3 spells CASSPSVGTDTQYF. The CDR3 nucleotides read TGTGCCAGCTCACCATCCGTTGGGACAGATACGCAGTATTTT. Drawing the rest from reference TRBV18 and TRBJ2-3, the complete variable domain is NAGVMQNPRHLVRRRGQEARLRCSPMKGHSHVYWYRQLPEEGLKFMVYLQKENIIDESGMPKERFSAEFPKEGPSILRIQQVVRGDSAAYFCASSPSVGTDTQYFGPGTRLTVL.

This clone was recorded a few times. This sequence joins TRBV10-3 and TRBJ2-5, with 7 positions matching TRBD1. Germline V gene lookup returns CDR1 ENHRY and CDR2 SYGVKD. The CDR3 runs 13 residues. V shed 3 bases and J 5 bases; nucleotides not matched to a gene: 3. In DNA, the CDR3 is TGTGCCATCAGTGATGGACAGGCGGAGACCCAGTACTTC. Its translation: CAISDGQAETQYF.

This sequence joins TRBV28 and TRBJ1-2; D perhaps matches TRBD1 (5 bases). This CDR3 spans 12 amino acids. Between the trimmed V and J ends, which lost 3 bases and 3 bases, there was a span of 5 bases. Per the germline V gene, CDR1 is MDHEN and CDR2 is SYDVKM. The CDR3 sequence: CASSFRDYGYTF. The DNA for the CDR3 is TGTGCCAGCAGTTTCAGGGACTATGGCTACACCTTC.

The chain has TRBV7-9 and TRBJ2-1, with 9 bases identical to TRBD2. J gave up 2 bases and V 5 bases, and 13 bases lay outside the gene matches. This CDR3 has 18 residues. Germline loops: CDR1 SEHNR, CDR2 FQNEAQ (reference sequence). The CDR3 sequence: CASSPRTSAADTYNEQFF. CDR3 bases: TGTGCCAGCAGCCCCAGGACTAGCGCCGCCGATACCTACAATGAGCAGTTCTTC.

The V call is TRBV10-3, the J call TRBJ2-7; TRBD2 agrees at 7 bases. The CDR3 loop spans 13 amino acids. J lost 4 bases, V lost 4 bases, and 4 bases had no gene match. Per the germline V gene, CDR1 is ENHRY and CDR2 is SYGVKD. CDR3 amino acids: CAISGVGGYEQYF. For the CDR3, the DNA is TGTGCCATCAGTGGGGTCGGGGGGTACGAGCAGTACTTC.

The genes are TRBV18 and TRBJ2-7, with TRBD1 as a possible D gene (5 bases). The V gene lost 3 bases and the J gene lost 2 bases, with 11 bases spanning the gap. CDR3 length: 14 amino acids. Germline CDR1 and CDR2: KGHSH and LQKENI. The CDR3: CASSPDRYTYEQYF. The CDR3 region has the DNA TGTGCCAGCTCACCTGACAGATATACCTACGAGCAGTACTTC.

This rearrangement joins TRBV6-5 to TRBJ2-1, with D hard to call. Trimming pared 2 bases from V and 9 bases from J, leaving 8 bases between. The length of the CDR3 is 12 residues. CDR1 is MNHEY, CDR2 SVGAGI, per germline. CDR3 coding DNA: TGTGCCAGCAGTTACCCAGTGGGTGAGCAGTTCTTC. This translates into CASSYPVGEQFF.

V usage is TRBV2 and J usage is TRBJ2-3; D is unresolved. There are 15 residues in the CDR3. V lost 5 bases and J 0 bases, leaving 12 bases between the germline ends. Germline CDR1 is SNHLY and CDR2 is FYNNEI. The CDR3 bases are TGTGCCAGCAGTTCCAGAGACCCGAGCACAGATACGCAGTATTTT. This gives the protein CASSSRDPSTDTQYF.

V usage is TRBV29-1 and J usage is TRBJ2-1; D ambiguous. From germline, CDR1 is SQVTM and CDR2 ANQGSEA. The V and J ends lost 6 bases and 0 bases respectively, with 9 bases between them. The CDR3 totals 13 residues. The CDR3: CSVAISSYNEQFF. CDR3 nucleotide sequence: TGCAGCGTAGCGATCAGCTCCTACAATGAGCAGTTCTTC.

V gene TRBV5-5 combines with J gene TRBJ2-5, with D tentatively TRBD2 (5 bases). The CDR3 has 14 residues. CDR1 and CDR2 from the germline V gene are SGHKS and YYEKEE (reference sequence). V lost 3 bases, J lost 2 bases, and 11 bases lay in between. In DNA, the CDR3 is TGTGCCAGCAGCTGGGCCCGAGGGCAAGAGACCCAGTACTTC. Its translation: CASSWARGQETQYF.

The chain uses TRBV6-5 and TRBJ2-7, with D perhaps matching TRBD1 (5 bases). Germline CDR1 reads MNHEY; CDR2 reads SVGAGI. The CDR3 consists of 13 residues. The V end lost 6 bases, the J end lost 1 base, and 10 bases lay between the germline ends. The DNA for the CDR3 is TGTGCCAGCAGCCAACAGGTATCCTACGAGCAGTACTTC. This sequence encodes CASSQQVSYEQYF.